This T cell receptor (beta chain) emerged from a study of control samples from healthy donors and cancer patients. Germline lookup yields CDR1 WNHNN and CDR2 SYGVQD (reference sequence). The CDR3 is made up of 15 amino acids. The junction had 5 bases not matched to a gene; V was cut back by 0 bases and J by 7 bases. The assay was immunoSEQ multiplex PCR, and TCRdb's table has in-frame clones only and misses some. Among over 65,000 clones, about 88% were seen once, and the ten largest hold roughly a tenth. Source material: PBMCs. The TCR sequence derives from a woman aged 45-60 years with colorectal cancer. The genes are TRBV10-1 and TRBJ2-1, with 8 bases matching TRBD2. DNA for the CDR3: TGCGCCAGCAGTGAGTCAACGGGGGGGCGGAATGAGCAGTTCTTC. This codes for CASSESTGGRNEQFF.